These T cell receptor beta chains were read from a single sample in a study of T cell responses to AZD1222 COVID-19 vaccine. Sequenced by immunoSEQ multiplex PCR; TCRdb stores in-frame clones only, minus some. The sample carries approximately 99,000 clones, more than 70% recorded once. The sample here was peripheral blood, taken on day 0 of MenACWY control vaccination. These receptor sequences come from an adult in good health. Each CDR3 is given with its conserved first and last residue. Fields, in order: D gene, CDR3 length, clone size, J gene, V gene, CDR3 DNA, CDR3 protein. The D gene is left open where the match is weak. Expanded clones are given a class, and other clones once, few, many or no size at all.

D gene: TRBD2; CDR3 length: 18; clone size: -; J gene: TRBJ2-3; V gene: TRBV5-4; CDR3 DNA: TGTGCCAGCAGCTCGCGAGAGGGCGGGGGGGCTCTCACAGATACGCAGTATTTT; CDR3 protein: CASSSREGGGALTDTQYF
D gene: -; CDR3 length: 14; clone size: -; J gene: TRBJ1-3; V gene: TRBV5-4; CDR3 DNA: TGTGCCAGCAGCCTCACAGGGTCCGGAAACACCATATATTTT; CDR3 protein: CASSLTGSGNTIYF
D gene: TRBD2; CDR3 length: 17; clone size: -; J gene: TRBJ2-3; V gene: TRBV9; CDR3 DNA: TGTGCCAGCAGTTCCTCCCTAGCGGGGGGGCCCACAGATACGCAGTATTTT; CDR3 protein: CASSSSLAGGPTDTQYF
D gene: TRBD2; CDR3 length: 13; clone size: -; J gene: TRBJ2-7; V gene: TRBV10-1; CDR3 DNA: TGCGCCAGTGCCCAACCGGGACTAGCGGGGCAGTACTTC; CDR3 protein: CASAQPGLAGQYF
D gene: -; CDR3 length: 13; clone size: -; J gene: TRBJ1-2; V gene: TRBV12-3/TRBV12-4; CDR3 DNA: TGTGCCAGCAGGGGACACGCTAACTATGGCTACACCTTC; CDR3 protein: CASRGHANYGYTF
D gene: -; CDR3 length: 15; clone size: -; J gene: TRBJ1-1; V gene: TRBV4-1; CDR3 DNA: TGCGCCAGCAGCCAAGGGGGTCGAGTACAAACTGAAGCTTTCTTT; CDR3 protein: CASSQGGRVQTEAFF
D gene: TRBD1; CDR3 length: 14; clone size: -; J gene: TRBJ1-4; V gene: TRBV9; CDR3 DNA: TGTGCCAGCAGCCCCCAGGGACAGTCGGAAAAACTGTTTTTT; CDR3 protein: CASSPQGQSEKLFF
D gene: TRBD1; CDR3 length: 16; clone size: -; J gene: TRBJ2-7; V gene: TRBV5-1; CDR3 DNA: TGCGCCAGCAGCTTAGTAGAATCCGGGACAGTCTACGAGCAGTACTTC; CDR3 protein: CASSLVESGTVYEQYF
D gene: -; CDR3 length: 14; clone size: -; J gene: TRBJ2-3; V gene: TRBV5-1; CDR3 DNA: TGCGCCAGCAGCTTGGCGGGCAGCACAGATACGCAGTATTTT; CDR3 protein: CASSLAGSTDTQYF
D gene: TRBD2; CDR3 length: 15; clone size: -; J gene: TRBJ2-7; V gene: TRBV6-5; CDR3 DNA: TGTGCCAGCAGCCGGACTAGCGGGGGTTCCTACGAGCAGTACTTC; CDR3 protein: CASSRTSGGSYEQYF
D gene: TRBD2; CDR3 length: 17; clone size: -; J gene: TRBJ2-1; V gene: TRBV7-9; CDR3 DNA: TGTGCCAGCAGCTTAGGACTAGCGGGTCACTCCTACAATGAGCAGTTCTTC; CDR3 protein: CASSLGLAGHSYNEQFF
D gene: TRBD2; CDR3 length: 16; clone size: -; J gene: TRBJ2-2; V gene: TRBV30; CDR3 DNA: TGTGCCTGGAAGGTCGTGGCGGGGGGGCCCACCGGGGAGCTGTTTTTT; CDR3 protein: CAWKVVAGGPTGELFF
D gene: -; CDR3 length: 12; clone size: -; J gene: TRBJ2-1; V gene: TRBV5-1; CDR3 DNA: TGCGCCAGCAGCAAGGACTACAATGAGCAGTTCTTC; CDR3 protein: CASSKDYNEQFF
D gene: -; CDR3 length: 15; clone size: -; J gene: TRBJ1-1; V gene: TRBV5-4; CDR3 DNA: TGTGCCAGCAGCAATGCACAGGCCTCGAACACTGAAGCTTTCTTT; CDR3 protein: CASSNAQASNTEAFF
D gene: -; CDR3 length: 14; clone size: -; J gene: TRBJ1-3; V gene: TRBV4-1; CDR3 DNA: TGCGCCAGCAGCCAAGTCACAGTGGGAAACACCATATATTTT; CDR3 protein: CASSQVTVGNTIYF
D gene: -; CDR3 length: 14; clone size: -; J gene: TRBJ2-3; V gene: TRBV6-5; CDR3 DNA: TGTGCCAGCAGTTACTCGGCTGCCACAGATACGCAGTATTTT; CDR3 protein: CASSYSAATDTQYF
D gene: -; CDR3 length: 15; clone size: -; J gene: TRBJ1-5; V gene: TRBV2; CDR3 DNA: TGTGCCAGCAGTCCCCGTGGTGGGGGCGGGCAGCCCCAGCATTTT; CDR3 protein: CASSPRGGGGQPQHF
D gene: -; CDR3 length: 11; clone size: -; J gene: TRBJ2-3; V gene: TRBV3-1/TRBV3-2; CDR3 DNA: TGTGCCAGCAGTTATACAGATACGCAGTATTTT; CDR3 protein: CASSYTDTQYF
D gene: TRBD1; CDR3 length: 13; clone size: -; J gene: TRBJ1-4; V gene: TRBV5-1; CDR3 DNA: TGCGCCAGCAGACAGGGGGCGGGCGAAAAACTGTTTTTT; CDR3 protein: CASRQGAGEKLFF
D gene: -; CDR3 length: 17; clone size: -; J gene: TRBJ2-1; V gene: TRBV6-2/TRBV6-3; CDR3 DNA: TGTGCCAGCAGCAGGCGAATTACAGGTGGGTCCTACAATGAGCAGTTCTTC; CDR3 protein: CASSRRITGGSYNEQFF
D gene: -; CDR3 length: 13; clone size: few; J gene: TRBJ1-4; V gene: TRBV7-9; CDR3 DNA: TGTGCCAGCAGCGACAGGCTAAATGAAAAACTGTTTTTT; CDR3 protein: CASSDRLNEKLFF
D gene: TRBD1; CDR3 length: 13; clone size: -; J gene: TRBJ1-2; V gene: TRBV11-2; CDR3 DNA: TGTGCCAGCAGCTTCGACAGGGGGTCAGGCTACACCTTC; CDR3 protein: CASSFDRGSGYTF
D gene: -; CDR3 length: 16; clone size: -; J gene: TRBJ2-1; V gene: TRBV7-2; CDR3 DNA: TGTGCCAGCAGCTTAGCTCGAGATTTGGGTTACAATGAGCAGTTCTTC; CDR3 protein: CASSLARDLGYNEQFF
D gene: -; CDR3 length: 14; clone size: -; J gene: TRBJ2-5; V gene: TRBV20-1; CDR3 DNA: TGCAGTGCTAGTTTAGTGGCCTCCCATGAGACCCAGTACTTC; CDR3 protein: CSASLVASHETQYF
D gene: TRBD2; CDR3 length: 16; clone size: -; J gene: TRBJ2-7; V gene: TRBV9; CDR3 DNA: TGTGCCAGCAGCGTAGGCGGGTCTAGCGGCTCCTACGAGCAGTACTTC; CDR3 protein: CASSVGGSSGSYEQYF